This TCR beta chain was captured in a study of blood T cell repertoires in COVID-19 (dated by TCRdb to 2018 to 2020). Regarding the study in general: Collaborator samples came from the United States, Italy and Spain and covered acute and convalescent phases of COVID-19. The repertoires were released in a freely available public database intended as a resource for research on the immune response to SARS-CoV-2. A de-identified subject ID, COVID-19 status, age in years and sex were almost always included in the sample metadata. Where available, HLA class I and class II types were taken from metadata supplied by the sample provider and were not determined by assay-based typing. The dataset comprised deeply sampled blood TCRbeta repertoires from subjects exposed to, actively infected with, or recovered from COVID-19. Samples came from the ongoing ImmuneRACE study (first 160 participants) plus 1,254 subjects from 6 global collaborators. The material from the prospective study consisted of cDNA or gDNA derived from T cells, B-cell-depleted T cells, or PBMCs. Overall study outcomes, separate from this receptor: The amount of clinical and demographic metadata varied by source and participant and was provided uncurated.

TCRbeta CDR3 regions were amplified from genomic DNA using the immunoSEQ Assay, a bias-controlled multiplex PCR. The source study handled its data this way. Nucleated cell counts per sample were estimated from amplification of reference gene primers within the assay. To quantify the absolute abundance of each unique TCRbeta CDR3 rearrangement, sequence reads were collapsed and filtered. For each sample, productive Simpson clonality was calculated by taking the square root of Simpson's diversity index across productive rearrangements. Held by TCRdb, this immuneACCESS table contains in-frame sequences only and omits some clones. Under half of the omission traces to an unresolved V gene where checked; the cause of the rest is unknown. V and J calls and clone size are copied from that table; D and trimming were computed from the DNA. The sample table records 100,000 to 150,000 clones; about 93% of these occur just once. The biggest ten clones account for around 2% of the sample.

Note on this clone: There is no known antigen for this receptor. The input lacks base qualities; no much larger clone sits a single base away.

At the junction V is shortened by 5 bases and J by 1 base, with 15 bases in between. The germline V gene (reference sequence) sets CDR1 to GTSNPN and CDR2 to SVGIG. Reading from cysteine to phenylalanine, the CDR3 counts 15 amino acids. Just CDR3 DNA is preserved here, 45 bases in frame from base 1. In Seattle, one collaborating source enrolled patients while the infection was active and tracked those patients longitudinally over the course of disease. The collaborating institutions used their own protocols to collect whole blood in K2EDTA tubes. For TCRbeta analysis, collaborators shipped samples as frozen whole blood, isolated PBMCs, or DNA extracted from either of those sample types.

Sequencing input: peripheral blood. The receptor was isolated from a man aged 45 to 65 with COVID-19, enrolled during active disease. The receptor chain draws on TRBV30 and TRBJ1-5; no D gene can be assigned with confidence. Here is the DNA: TGTGCCTGGGCCGAAAACAGCGGAAGCAATCAGCCCCAGCATTTT. Its translation is CAWAENSGSNQPQHF. This CDR3, with the reference TRBV30 and TRBJ1-5 proteins standing in past its ends, gives the full variable domain SQTIHQWPATLVQPVGSPLSLECTVEGTSNPNLYWYRQAAGRGLQLLFYSVGIGQISSEVPQNLSASRPQDRQFILSSKKLLLSDSGFYLCAWAENSGSNQPQHFGDGTRLSIL.